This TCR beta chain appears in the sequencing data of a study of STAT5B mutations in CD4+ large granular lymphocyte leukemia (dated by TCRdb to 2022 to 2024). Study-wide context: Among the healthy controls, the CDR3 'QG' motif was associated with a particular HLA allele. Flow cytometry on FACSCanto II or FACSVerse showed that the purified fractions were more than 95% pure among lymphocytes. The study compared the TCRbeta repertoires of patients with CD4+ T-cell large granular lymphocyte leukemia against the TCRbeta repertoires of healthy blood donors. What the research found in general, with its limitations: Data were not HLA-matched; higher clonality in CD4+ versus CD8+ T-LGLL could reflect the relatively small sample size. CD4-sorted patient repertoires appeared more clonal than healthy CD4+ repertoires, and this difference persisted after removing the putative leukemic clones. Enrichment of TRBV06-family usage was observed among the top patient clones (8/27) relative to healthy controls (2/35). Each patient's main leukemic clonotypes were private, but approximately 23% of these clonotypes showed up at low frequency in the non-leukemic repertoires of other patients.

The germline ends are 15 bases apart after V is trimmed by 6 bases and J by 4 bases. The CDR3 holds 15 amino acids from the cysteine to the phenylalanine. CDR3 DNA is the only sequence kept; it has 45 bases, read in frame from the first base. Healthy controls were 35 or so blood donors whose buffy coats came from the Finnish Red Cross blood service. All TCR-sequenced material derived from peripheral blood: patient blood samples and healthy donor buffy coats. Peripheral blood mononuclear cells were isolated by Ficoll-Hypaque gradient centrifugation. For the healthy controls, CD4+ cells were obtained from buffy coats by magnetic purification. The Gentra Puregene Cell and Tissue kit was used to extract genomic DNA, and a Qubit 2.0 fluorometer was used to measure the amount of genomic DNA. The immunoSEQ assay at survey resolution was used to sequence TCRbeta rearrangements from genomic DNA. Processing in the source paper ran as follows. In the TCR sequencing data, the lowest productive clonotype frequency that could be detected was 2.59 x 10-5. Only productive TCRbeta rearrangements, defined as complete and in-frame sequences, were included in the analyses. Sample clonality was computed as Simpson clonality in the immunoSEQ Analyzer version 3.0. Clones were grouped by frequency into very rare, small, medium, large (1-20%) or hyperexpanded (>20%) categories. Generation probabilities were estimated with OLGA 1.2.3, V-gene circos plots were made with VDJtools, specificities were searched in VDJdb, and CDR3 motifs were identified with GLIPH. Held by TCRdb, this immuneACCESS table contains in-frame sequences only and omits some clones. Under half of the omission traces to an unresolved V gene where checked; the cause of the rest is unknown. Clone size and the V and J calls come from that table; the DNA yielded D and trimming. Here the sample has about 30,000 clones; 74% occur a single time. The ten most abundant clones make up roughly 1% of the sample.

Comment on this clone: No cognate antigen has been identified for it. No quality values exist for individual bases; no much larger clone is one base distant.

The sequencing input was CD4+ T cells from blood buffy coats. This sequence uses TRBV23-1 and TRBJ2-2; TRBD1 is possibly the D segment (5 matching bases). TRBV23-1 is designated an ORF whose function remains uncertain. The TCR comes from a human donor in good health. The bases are TGCGCCAGCAGCCAGTCCAGGGCCGGCACCGGGGAGCTGTTTTTT. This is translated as CASSQSRAGTGELFF.